The 4 T cell receptor beta chains listed next were all sequenced from one sample in a study of T cell responses to AZD1222 COVID-19 vaccine. The data were produced by immunoSEQ multiplex PCR, yet TCRdb's version contains in-frame clones alone and is incomplete. Among more than 110,000 clones, about 90% were seen once, and the ten largest hold roughly 3%. The sequences come from peripheral blood, collected 28 days after the second AZD1222 dose. The receptor set was obtained from an adult who received the AZD1222 COVID-19 vaccine.

J is TRBJ2-4 and V is TRBV6-2 or TRBV6-3; D gene ambiguous. The CDR3 sequence is 13 residues long. Trimming removed 3 bases from V and 6 bases from J, with 9 bases in between. From germline, CDR1 is MNHEY and CDR2 SVGEGT. The CDR3 nucleotides read TGTGCCAGCAGTTATCGTCCCCCAAACATTCAGTACTTC. It is translated as CASSYRPPNIQYF.

Comment on this clone: Other DNA sequences in this sample translate to the same CDR3. The rearrangement uses TRBV7-8 and TRBJ2-1; the match to TRBD1 covers 9 bases. This CDR3 is 13 amino acids long. The germline V gene encodes CDR1 SGHVS and CDR2 FQNEAQ. V was pared by 8 bases and J by 5 bases, with 4 bases of the junction left unmatched. CDR3: CASSRDRDNEQFF. The CDR3 DNA reads as TGTGCCAGCTCAAGGGACAGGGACAATGAGCAGTTCTTC. Based on the CDR3 plus reference TRBV7-8 and TRBJ2-1, the full variable domain is GAGVSQSPRYKVAKRGQDVALRCDPISGHVSLFWYQQALGQGPEFLTYFQNEAQLDKSGLPSDRFFAERPEGSVSTLKIQRTQQEDSAVYLCASSRDRDNEQFFGPGTRLTVL.

The rearrangement joins TRBV28 to TRBJ2-1; D not resolved. The CDR3 runs to 11 residues. The germline V gene has CDR1 MDHEN and CDR2 SYDVKM. The ends were cut back, 8 bases at V and 2 bases at J, with 4 bases in the middle. CDR3 DNA sequence: TGTGCCAGCGGTCCCTACAATGAGCAGTTCTTC. It specifies CASGPYNEQFF. Looking up the rest from reference TRBV28 and TRBJ2-1 gives the full variable domain: DVKVTQSSRYLVKRTGEKVFLECVQDMDHENMFWYRQDPGLGLRLIYFSYDVKMKEKGDIPEGYSVSREKKERFSLILESASTNQTSMYLCASGPYNEQFFGPGTRLTVL.

CDR3: CASSMGLQGDYTF. CDR3 coding DNA: TGTGCCAGCAGCATGGGCCTTCAGGGGGACTACACCTTC. The V call is TRBV7-8, the J call TRBJ1-2; 7 bases fit TRBD1. CDR1 is SGHVS, CDR2 FQNEAQ, per germline. V lost 5 bases to trimming and J lost 10 bases; unmatched junction nucleotides: 10. The CDR3 consists of 13 residues. The complete variable domain, with remaining parts taken from reference TRBV7-8 and TRBJ1-2, reads GAGVSQSPRYKVAKRGQDVALRCDPISGHVSLFWYQQALGQGPEFLTYFQNEAQLDKSGLPSDRFFAERPEGSVSTLKIQRTQQEDSAVYLCASSMGLQGDYTFGSGTRLTVV.